The present entry profiles one TCR beta chain with its context. No antigen is known for it. No quality values exist for individual bases; no much larger clone is one base distant. Cut back by 0 bases and 2 bases, the V and J ends lie 6 bases apart. The germline V gene supplies CDR1 SGHDT and CDR2 YYEEEE. Reading from cysteine to phenylalanine, the CDR3 counts 14 amino acids. The entry retains the CDR3 DNA only, 42 bases that are in frame from base 1. The sample is drawn from a study of Ad26.COV2.S vaccination and SARS-CoV-2 variants (dated by TCRdb to the early 2020s). About the full investigation: Vaccine-arm donors were drawn from COV1001, a multicentre, randomized, double-blind, placebo-controlled phase I-IIa trial of Ad26.COV2.S in healthy adults. Ad26.COV2.S was administered intramuscularly at 5 x 10^10 or 1 x 10^11 viral particles, either as a single shot or as two shots given 56 days apart. Throughout the experiments and outcome assessment, investigators stayed blinded to trial group allocation. Participants in the trial were split at random into five groups of five each, receiving low-dose or high-dose Ad26.COV2.S once or twice, or else placebo on both occasions. A total of around 32 samples were included in the TCR-sequenced set, comprising 19 Ad26.COV2.S vaccine recipients, 5 placebo recipients and 8 SARS-CoV-2 convalescent individuals. The specificity and breadth of SARS-CoV-2-reactive T cell receptors after Ad26.COV2.S vaccination were assessed by TCRbeta repertoire sequencing. Study-level results and caveats: The authors noted that total T cell responses may have been underestimated by the TCR breadth and depth analyses. Substantial breadth of spike-specific CD8+ and CD4+ T cell responses was reported after vaccination. Non-spike TCR breadth was comparable between vaccine and placebo recipients, consistent with the vaccine containing only spike. The study was not powered to compare responses between vaccine doses or regimens. Higher spike-specific TCR breadth was observed in Ad26.COV2.S recipients than in placebo recipients (P = 0.0014).

TCRbeta CDR3 regions were sequenced with the immunoSEQ Assay. After extraction, genomic DNA underwent amplification by bias-controlled multiplex PCR, followed by high-throughput sequencing. Regarding the original processing steps: To quantify the absolute abundance of every unique TCRbeta CDR3 region, sequences were collapsed and filtered. T cell fraction was estimated by normalizing TCRbeta template counts to usable DNA, with usable DNA measured through amplification of reference genes found in all nucleated cells. Repertoire TCRs were annotated as SARS-CoV-2-specific by exact matching of V gene, CDR3 amino acid sequence and J gene to a known reactive TCR set. The reference SARS-CoV-2 TCR set came from MIRA and was filtered for enrichment in COVID-19-positive ImmuneCODE repertoires, removing public or cross-reactive TCRs. Using the MIRA antigens, annotated TCRs were further analysed by specific ORF or by position within an ORF. Breadth was defined as the number of annotated unique rearrangements divided by the total number of unique productive rearrangements, and depth was defined as the summed frequency of the annotated unique rearrangements. Two-sided Wilcoxon rank-sum tests were used to compare TCR breadth between groups. In TCRdb, the immuneACCESS table is reduced to in-frame sequences with V and J assigned. These tables do not hold every clone; where another copy was compared, an unresolved V gene accounts for under half, and the others remain unexplained. That table supplies the V and J calls and clone size; D and trimming were determined from the DNA. Here the sample has roughly 700,000 clones; roughly 90% occur a single time. The ten top clones hold 1.5% of the sample.

What this sample's treatment or condition label stands for: roughly 20 received Ad26.COV2.S at low or high dose, single or two shots; about 5 received placebo; per-sample allocation not given. For vaccine and placebo recipients, the sequenced repertoires came from samples collected on day 63 after the first injection. Cohort 1b enrolled about two dozen adults aged 18-55 years at a single site in Boston, USA, between 29 July and 7 August 2020. Ad26.COV2.S was a replication-incompetent adenovirus type 26 vector that expressed a prefusion-stabilized SARS-CoV-2 spike protein derived from the original Wuhan strain.

The source material was peripheral blood, sampled in a trial of Ad26.COV2.S vaccine versus placebo. This TCR came from a person aged 18-65 years who received the Ad26.COV2.S COVID-19 vaccine or a placebo. Here the chain combines TRBV5-6 and TRBJ1-3; the D gene is possibly TRBD1, with 6 bases matching. The CDR3 loop reads CASSLDRAGNTIYF. The sequenced DNA: TGTGCCAGCAGCTTGGACAGGGCTGGAAACACCATATATTTT.